The 21 T cell receptor beta chains presented below share a single source sample, sequenced in a study of blood T cell repertoires in COVID-19. Only in-frame clones appear in the TCRdb table, and some are missing; sequencing was by immunoSEQ multiplex PCR. Of roughly 100,000 clones in the sample, approximately 80% are singletons; the top ten hold 10% to 15%. Sequences were obtained from peripheral blood. The receptors shown here come from a human donor in a cohort sampled during active or convalescent COVID-19.

The rearrangement uses TRBV30 and TRBJ1-4, with TRBD1 as a possible D gene (6 bases). This CDR3 is built from 14 residues. Germline V gene data show CDR1 as GTSNPN and CDR2 as SVGIG (reference sequence). The V gene lost 5 bases and the J gene lost 3 bases, with 13 bases spanning the gap. The CDR3 spells CAWGGGGSNEKLFF. CDR3 nucleotide sequence: TGTGCCTGGGGGGGCGGGGGCTCTAATGAAAAACTGTTTTTT. Together with reference TRBV30 and TRBJ1-4, the CDR3 gives the full variable domain: SQTIHQWPATLVQPVGSPLSLECTVEGTSNPNLYWYRQAAGRGLQLLFYSVGIGQISSEVPQNLSASRPQDRQFILSSKKLLLSDSGFYLCAWGGGGSNEKLFFGSGTQLSVL.

The V and J genes are TRBV18 and TRBJ1-1, with 10 bases lining up with TRBD1. J was trimmed by 3 bases and V by 5 bases; bases with no gene match: 6. The CDR3 is 15 residues long. Germline-derived CDR1 and CDR2 are KGHSH and LQKENI. This CDR3 is CASSETGGFDTEAFF. In DNA form, the CDR3 reads TGTGCCAGCTCAGAGACAGGGGGCTTTGACACTGAAGCTTTCTTT.

CDR3 sequence: CASSISQAASEAFF. CDR3 nucleotides: TGTGCCAGTAGTATATCTCAGGCAGCATCTGAAGCTTTCTTT. The chain has TRBV19 and TRBJ1-1; D remains ambiguous. The CDR3 extends over 14 amino acids. V shed 2 bases and J shed 6 bases, with 13 bases lying between them. From germline, CDR1 is LNHDA and CDR2 SQIVND (reference sequence). The whole variable domain, remainder taken from reference TRBV19 and TRBJ1-1, is DGGITQSPKYLFRKEGQNVTLSCEQNLNHDAMYWYRQDPGQGLRLIYYSQIVNDFQKGDIAEGYSVSREKKESFPLTVTSAQKNPTAFYLCASSISQAASEAFFGQGTRLTVV.

The V and J genes are TRBV11-1 and TRBJ1-6, with 7 bases aligning to TRBD1. The CDR3 sequence is 15 residues long. V trimming: 6 bases; J trimming: 6 bases; junction bases outside the gene matches: 8. CDR1 SGHAT and CDR2 FQDESV come from the germline V gene (reference sequence). CDR3 sequence (DNA): TGTGCCAGCAGGAGAGGACAGGCGGGTAATTCACCCCTCCACTTT. Translated: CASRRGQAGNSPLHF.

The chain's CDR3 is CASSKGAALGFAAYGYTF. The DNA of the CDR3 is TGTGCCAGTAGTAAAGGGGCAGCCTTAGGGTTTGCGGCATATGGCTACACCTTC. The chain couples TRBV19 to TRBJ1-2; a weak D match, TRBD1 (5 bases). The length of the CDR3 is 18 residues. V lost 4 bases and J 5 bases, leaving 26 bases between the germline ends. CDR1 is LNHDA and CDR2 is SQIVND in the germline V gene (reference sequence).

The CDR3 spells CATMGREGTGELFF. For the CDR3, the DNA is TGTGCCACCATGGGCAGGGAAGGCACCGGGGAGCTGTTTTTT. The chain carries TRBV24-1 and TRBJ2-2; possibly TRBD1 for D (5 bases). CDR1 is KGHDR, CDR2 SFDVKD, per germline. Trimming cost V 8 bases and J 4 bases, with 13 bases left between them. CDR3 size: 14 residues.

The table lists this clone with a few counts. The chain combines TRBV7-9 with TRBJ2-5, with unresolved D. Germline loops: CDR1 SEHNR, CDR2 FQNEAQ (reference sequence). The CDR3 is 13 amino acids. V was clipped by 7 bases and J by 2 bases, with 11 bases between them. The CDR3 loop reads CASIMSGQETQYF. CDR3 DNA: TGTGCCAGCATTATGTCAGGTCAAGAGACCCAGTACTTC.

The gene calls are TRBV5-1 and TRBJ1-4; 9 bases agree with TRBD1. V shed 3 bases and J 10 bases; nucleotides not matched to a gene: 7. The CDR3 covers 14 residues. In germline, CDR1 is SGHRS, CDR2 YFSETQ. CDR3 in DNA: TGCGCCAGCAGCTCAGACAGGGGGGAAGGAAAACTGTTTTTT. It specifies CASSSDRGEGKLFF.

V gene TRBV18 combines with J gene TRBJ1-3; D not resolved. The V end lost 2 bases, the J end lost 1 base, and 18 bases lay between the germline ends. This CDR3 has 18 residues. From germline, CDR1 is KGHSH and CDR2 LQKENI. DNA for the CDR3: TGTGCCAGCTCACCAAATCCACAAGGTCGCGGATCTGGAAACACCATATATTTT. Translation: CASSPNPQGRGSGNTIYF.

The chain joins TRBV6-1 to TRBJ1-2; TRBD1 is a possible D gene (6 bases). Trimming removed 1 base at V and 4 bases at J, with 10 bases between. The CDR3 covers 14 residues. CDR1 and CDR2 from the germline V gene are MNHNS and SASEGT. Written as DNA, the CDR3 is TGTGCCAGCAGTGAAGGGGGACATGGCTATGGCTACACCTTC. This sequence encodes CASSEGGHGYGYTF.

This clone was seen more than once but under ten times. V and J are TRBV6-5 and TRBJ1-1; weak D call: TRBD1 (5 bases). The CDR3 loop spans 13 amino acids. Trimming stripped 2 bases from V and 2 bases from J, with 6 bases between. CDR1 and CDR2 (germline): MNHEY, SVGAGI. CDR3 sequence (DNA): TGTGCCAGCAGTTACGACAGAAACACTGAAGCTTTCTTT. Protein product: CASSYDRNTEAFF.

Worth noting for this clone: Additional DNA sequences in this sample encode the identical CDR3. This chain uses TRBV5-1 with TRBJ1-6, with D uncertain. The V end lost 0 bases, the J end lost 7 bases, and 8 bases lay between the germline ends. The CDR3 consists of 14 residues. CDR1 is SGHRS, CDR2 YFSETQ, per germline. The CDR3 sequence: CASSLDGYNSPLHF. In DNA, the CDR3 is TGCGCCAGCAGCTTGGACGGTTACAATTCACCCCTCCACTTT.

The CDR3 region is CASSVDGDYGYTF. The CDR3 coding sequence is TGTGCCAGCAGCGTAGACGGTGACTATGGCTACACCTTC. This rearrangement joins TRBV7-2 to TRBJ1-2; unclear D gene. The CDR3 consists of 13 residues. The germline V gene has CDR1 SGHTA and CDR2 FQGNSA. The V gene lost 5 bases and the J gene lost 3 bases, with 10 bases spanning the gap. Supplemented by reference TRBV7-2 and TRBJ1-2, the full variable domain reads GAGVSQSPSNKVTEKGKDVELRCDPISGHTALYWYRQSLGQGLEFLIYFQGNSAPDKSGLPSDRFSAERTGGSVSTLTIQRTQQEDSAVYLCASSVDGDYGYTFGSGTRLTVV.

The V call is TRBV5-5, the J call TRBJ1-3; 9 bases agree with TRBD1. With 4 bases clipped from V and 6 bases from J, the junction kept 5 bases outside the gene matches. The CDR3 consists of 14 residues. The germline V gene encodes CDR1 SGHKS and CDR2 YYEKEE (reference sequence). The CDR3 protein is CASSRTGETNTIYF. The CDR3 DNA sequence: TGTGCCAGCAGCCGGACAGGGGAAACAAACACCATATATTTT.

The chain couples TRBV7-2 to TRBJ2-7; no definite D call. Germline CDR1 is SGHTA and CDR2 is FQGNSA. The length of the CDR3 is 13 residues. V lost 5 bases to trimming and J lost 2 bases, with 10 bases between them. CDR3 in DNA: TGTGCCAGCAGCCCCCTCAGCGCCTACGAGCAGTACTTC. Amino acid sequence: CASSPLSAYEQYF.

This clone turned up a few times. CDR3 sequence: CASSVEGGGYTGELFF. For the CDR3, the DNA is TGTGCCAGCAGCGTAGAAGGCGGGGGCTACACCGGGGAGCTGTTTTTT. The chain employs TRBV9 and TRBJ2-2; D is possibly TRBD2 (7 bases). Germline CDR1 and CDR2: SGDLS and YYNGEE. The V gene lost 0 bases and the J gene lost 3 bases, with 12 bases spanning the gap. This CDR3 region has 16 residues. Full variable domain (rest looked up from reference TRBV9 and TRBJ2-2): DSGVTQTPKHLITATGQRVTLRCSPRSGDLSVYWYQQSLDQGLQFLIQYYNGEERAKGNILERFSAQQFPDLHSELNLSSLELGDSALYFCASSVEGGGYTGELFFGEGSRLTVL.

Note on this clone: The sample holds other DNA sequences that translate to the same CDR3. The chain has TRBV2 and TRBJ1-5; a weak D match, TRBD1 (6 bases). The CDR3 totals 13 residues. Looked up from germline, CDR1 is SNHLY and CDR2 is FYNNEI. V was pared by 7 bases and J by 1 base, with 8 bases between. The CDR3 DNA sequence: TGTGCCAGCAAGGGACAAAGCAATCAGCCCCAGCATTTT. Protein: CASKGQSNQPQHF.

This chain links TRBV11-2 with TRBJ1-2; TRBD1 matches 9 bases. The CDR3 runs 16 residues. The trim removed 7 bases at V and 5 bases at J, leaving 14 bases unmatched. Germline assignment: CDR1 SGHAT and CDR2 FQNNGV. CDR3 sequence (DNA): TGTGCCAGCATTCCGGGACAGGGTATGTCGTCGTATGGCTACACCTTC. Amino acid sequence: CASIPGQGMSSYGYTF.

CDR3 residues: CATSRARRGVSLFF. CDR3 sequence (DNA): TGTGCCACCAGCAGAGCCCGCCGCGGGGTGTCACTGTTTTTT. The chain carries TRBV15 and TRBJ1-4; unclear D gene. Trimming took off 1 base at V and 13 bases at J, with 16 bases between the two ends. Looked up from germline, CDR1 is LNHNV and CDR2 is YYDKDF (reference sequence). There are 14 residues in the CDR3. The complete variable domain, with remaining parts taken from reference TRBV15 and TRBJ1-4, reads DAMVIQNPRYQVTQFGKPVTLSCSQTLNHNVMYWYQQKSSQAPKLLFHYYDKDFNNEADTPDNFQSRRPNTSFCFLDIRSPGLGDTAMYLCATSRARRGVSLFFGSGTQLSVL.

This clone showed up just a few times. The CDR3 is CSVGDRGDYAAFF. In nucleotides, the CDR3 is TGCAGCGTTGGGGACAGGGGGGATTATGCAGCTTTCTTT. The V and J genes are TRBV29-1 and TRBJ1-1; 11 bases are shared with TRBD1. Trimming took 4 bases from V and 10 from J; bases not matched to a gene: 8. This CDR3 contains 13 residues. In germline, CDR1 is SQVTM, CDR2 ANQGSEA.

V is TRBV30 and J is TRBJ2-2; maybe TRBD2 (5 bases). The CDR3 runs to 13 residues. Germline V gene lookup returns CDR1 GTSNPN and CDR2 SVGIG (reference sequence). V lost 4 bases and J lost 7, with 13 bases in between. CDR3 sequence: CAWKREQVGELFF. CDR3 sequence (DNA): TGTGCCTGGAAGAGGGAGCAGGTCGGGGAGCTGTTTTTT. The entire variable domain, with the rest obtained from reference TRBV30 and TRBJ2-2, is as follows: SQTIHQWPATLVQPVGSPLSLECTVEGTSNPNLYWYRQAAGRGLQLLFYSVGIGQISSEVPQNLSASRPQDRQFILSSKKLLLSDSGFYLCAWKREQVGELFFGEGSRLTVL.